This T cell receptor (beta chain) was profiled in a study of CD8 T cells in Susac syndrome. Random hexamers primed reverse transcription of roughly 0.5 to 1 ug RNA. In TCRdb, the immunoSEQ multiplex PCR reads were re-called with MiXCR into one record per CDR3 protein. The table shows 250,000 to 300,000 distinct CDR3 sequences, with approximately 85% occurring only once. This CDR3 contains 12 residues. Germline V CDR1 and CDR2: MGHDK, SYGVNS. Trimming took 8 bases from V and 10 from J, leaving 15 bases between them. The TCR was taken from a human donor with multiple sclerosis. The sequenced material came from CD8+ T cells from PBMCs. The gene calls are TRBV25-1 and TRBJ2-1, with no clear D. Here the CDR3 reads CASGDWAEEQFF. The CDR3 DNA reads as TGTGCCAGCGGCGACTGGGCGGAAGAGCAGTTCTTC.